This is a list of T cell receptor beta chains from one sample in a study of naive and memory T cell subsets. TCRdb passed the UMI-ligation and nested PCR reads through MiXCR, listing each CDR3 protein once. The sample gives around 160,000 distinct CDR3 sequences, 20% to 25% of which show up once; 0.11% is in the top ten. Material: naive CD4+ T cells from blood. The receptors derive from a human donor in good health. The CDR3 runs from the conserved cysteine through the conserved F or W. The order of the fields is J gene, clone size, V gene, D gene, CDR3 protein, CDR3 DNA. D genes are given only for firm matches. Clone sizes are given selectively: once, few, many, or a class where the clone is expanded.

J: TRBJ1-1
size: .
V: TRBV29-1
D: .
CDR3: CSVGPNGAEAFF
DNA: TGCAGCGTGGGCCCCAATGGCGCTGAAGCTTTCTTT

J: TRBJ2-7
size: .
V: TRBV6-6
D: .
CDR3: CASVKKGGGNSYEQYF
DNA: TGTGCCAGCGTGAAGAAGGGGGGAGGCAACTCCTACGAGCAGTACTTC

J: TRBJ1-1
size: few
V: TRBV29-1
D: .
CDR3: CSVSTGWAEAFF
DNA: TGCAGCGTCTCGACGGGCTGGGCTGAAGCTTTCTTT

J: TRBJ2-3
size: many
V: TRBV3-1
D: TRBD1
CDR3: CASSPYRGVDTQYF
DNA: TGTGCCAGCAGCCCATACAGGGGAGTGGATACGCAGTATTTT

J: TRBJ2-3
size: few
V: TRBV3-1
D: TRBD1
CDR3: CASSHQSRDRGTDTQYF
DNA: TGTGCCAGCAGCCATCAATCCCGGGACAGGGGCACAGATACGCAGTATTTT

J: TRBJ2-5
size: few
V: TRBV6-1
D: TRBD1
CDR3: CASRPPGGETQYF
DNA: TGTGCCAGCAGGCCCCCAGGGGGCGAGACCCAGTACTTC

J: TRBJ2-3
size: few
V: TRBV10-3
D: .
CDR3: CAISQGTDTQYF
DNA: TGTGCCATCAGTCAAGGGACAGATACGCAGTATTTT

J: TRBJ1-6
size: .
V: TRBV2
D: .
CDR3: CASRASGILNLALHF
DNA: TGTGCCAGCAGAGCATCCGGGATCCTCAATCTGGCCCTCCACTTT

J: TRBJ1-2
size: .
V: TRBV6-5
D: .
CDR3: CASSPGGPGYTF
DNA: TGTGCCAGCAGTCCGGGGGGTCCTGGCTACACCTTC

J: TRBJ2-1
size: many
V: TRBV6-2/TRBV6-3
D: TRBD2
CDR3: CASSYRLGTSGKSSYNEQFF
DNA: TGTGCCAGCAGTTACCGACTCGGGACTAGCGGGAAGAGCTCCTACAATGAGCAGTTCTTC

J: TRBJ2-1
size: many
V: TRBV29-1
D: .
CDR3: CSVAWYSYNEQFF
DNA: TGCAGCGTTGCTTGGTACTCCTACAATGAGCAGTTCTTC

J: TRBJ2-1
size: many
V: TRBV6-1
D: .
CDR3: CASSVERHGEQFF
DNA: TGTGCCAGCAGTGTGGAAAGGCATGGTGAGCAGTTCTTC

J: TRBJ2-7
size: many
V: TRBV28
D: TRBD2
CDR3: CASTTSGSVYEQYF
DNA: TGTGCCAGCACAACTAGCGGGAGTGTCTACGAGCAGTACTTC

J: TRBJ2-2
size: few
V: TRBV3-1
D: TRBD2
CDR3: CASSRTWGGSNTGELFF
DNA: TGTGCCAGCAGCCGCACCTGGGGGGGATCGAACACCGGGGAGCTGTTTTTT

J: TRBJ2-1
size: few
V: TRBV6-5
D: .
CDR3: CASSRTPNEQFF
DNA: TGTGCCAGCAGTCGGACTCCCAATGAGCAGTTCTTC

J: TRBJ1-5
size: few
V: TRBV6-2/TRBV6-3
D: .
CDR3: CASGQISNQPQHF
DNA: TGTGCCAGCGGACAGATAAGCAATCAGCCCCAGCATTTT

J: TRBJ2-2
size: many
V: TRBV20-1
D: TRBD2
CDR3: CSARGLAANTGELFF
DNA: TGCAGTGCTAGAGGACTAGCGGCGAACACCGGGGAGCTGTTTTTT

J: TRBJ2-1
size: few
V: TRBV20-1
D: TRBD2
CDR3: CSARSSSGSNNEQFF
DNA: TGCAGTGCTAGATCCTCTAGCGGGAGTAACAATGAGCAGTTCTTC

J: TRBJ2-1
size: .
V: TRBV28
D: TRBD2
CDR3: CASLTSAPSSYNEQFF
DNA: TGTGCCAGCCTAACTAGCGCCCCGAGCTCCTACAATGAGCAGTTCTTC

J: TRBJ2-7
size: .
V: TRBV28
D: TRBD2
CDR3: CASSSRTSGSSEQYF
DNA: TGTGCCAGCAGTTCCCGGACTAGCGGGAGTAGCGAGCAGTACTTC

J: TRBJ2-7
size: many
V: TRBV28
D: .
CDR3: CASSRDSRGEQYF
DNA: TGTGCCAGTTCCCGGGACTCCCGGGGGGAGCAGTACTTC

J: TRBJ1-5
size: .
V: TRBV28
D: .
CDR3: CASSATGRGNQPQHF
DNA: TGTGCCAGCAGTGCAACAGGGAGGGGTAATCAGCCCCAGCATTTT

J: TRBJ2-1
size: .
V: TRBV10-3
D: .
CDR3: CAIMDVNEQFF
DNA: TGTGCCATCATGGATGTCAATGAGCAGTTCTTC

J: TRBJ1-4
size: .
V: TRBV6-5
D: TRBD1
CDR3: CASSTRQGSEKLFF
DNA: TGTGCCAGCAGTACGCGACAGGGCAGTGAAAAACTGTTTTTT

J: TRBJ2-7
size: .
V: TRBV5-1
D: .
CDR3: CASTQAGASYEQYF
DNA: TGCGCCAGCACACAAGCGGGCGCATCCTACGAGCAGTACTTC

J: TRBJ1-4
size: .
V: TRBV11-2
D: .
CDR3: CASSPRQFATNEKLFF
DNA: TGTGCCAGCAGCCCCCGACAGTTTGCAACTAATGAAAAACTGTTTTTT

J: TRBJ2-5
size: few
V: TRBV5-1
D: .
CDR3: CASSSPQETQYF
DNA: TGCGCCAGCAGCTCCCCCCAAGAGACCCAGTACTTC